The clone carrying this TCR beta chain was observed a few times. Its antigen remains unidentified. The data belong to a study of cytomegalovirus exposure and HLA in healthy donors. Notes on the study in general: The study assumed roughly uniform donor sequencing depth for presence/absence analyses.

The ends lost 1 base at V and 7 bases at J; junction bases unmatched: 10. CDR3 length equals 15 residues. Germline CDR1 and CDR2: GTSNPN and SVGIG (reference sequence). Primers: 60 Vbeta forward and 13 Jbeta reverse. Here immunoSEQ multiplex PCR was the method, and the copy in TCRdb shows in-frame clones only, minus some. This table has tens of thousands of clones, approximately 80% appearing once. The sample consisted of PBMCs. The origin of this receptor is a man between 50 and 59 years old in good health and CMV-seropositive. The chain recombines TRBV30 with TRBJ1-2, with TRBD1 identical over 9 bases. This CDR3 reads CAWSGGQGLMGGYTF. The DNA for the CDR3 is TGTGCCTGGAGTGGCGGACAGGGGCTTATGGGTGGCTACACCTTC.